This entry lists 2 T cell receptor beta chains sequenced from one sample in a study of T cells in Graves' hyperthyroidism and ophthalmopathy (dated by TCRdb to about 2019). To prepare the library, multiplex PCR was applied. Sequencer: Illumina HiSeq 2000. Amplification of TCR beta CDR3 regions was carried out from RNA transcripts. The TCR CDR3 was subjected to a first round of RT-PCR using the HTBI primer set and the Qiagen OneStep RT-PCR kit. Using fastp at Q25 and MiXCR, TCRdb reprocessed the public reads and kept productive beta chains. Rows are unified per CDR3 protein, each entry keeping the most common DNA and genes. The sample includes some 620,000 distinct CDR3 sequences, with roughly 16% observed a single time. The ten largest clones capture 3% to 4.5% of the sample. The sample comprised blood. The source is a woman in her 30s with Graves' hyperthyroidism.

This clonotype showed up many times. The V call is TRBV20-1, the J call TRBJ2-2; 7 nucleotides agree with TRBD2. The CDR3 totals 16 residues. The V gene end was trimmed by 0 bases and the J gene end by 3 bases; junction bases not matched to a gene: 7. The germline CDR1 and CDR2 sequences are DFQATT and SNEGSKA (reference sequence). CDR3 sequence: CSARDSASGDTGELFF. The CDR3 region has the DNA TGCAGTGCTAGAGATTCGGCTAGCGGAGACACCGGGGAGCTGTTTTTT.

There are a few counts of this clonotype. The chain employs TRBV2 and TRBJ1-5, with D possibly matching TRBD1 (6 bases). The CDR3 length is 13 residues. Trimming stripped 8 bases from V and 1 base from J, with 9 bases between. Germline CDR1 and CDR2: SNHLY and FYNNEI. In DNA, the CDR3 is TGTGCCAGCGAGGGGGGGAGCAATCAGCCCCAGCATTTT. Its translation: CASEGGSNQPQHF.